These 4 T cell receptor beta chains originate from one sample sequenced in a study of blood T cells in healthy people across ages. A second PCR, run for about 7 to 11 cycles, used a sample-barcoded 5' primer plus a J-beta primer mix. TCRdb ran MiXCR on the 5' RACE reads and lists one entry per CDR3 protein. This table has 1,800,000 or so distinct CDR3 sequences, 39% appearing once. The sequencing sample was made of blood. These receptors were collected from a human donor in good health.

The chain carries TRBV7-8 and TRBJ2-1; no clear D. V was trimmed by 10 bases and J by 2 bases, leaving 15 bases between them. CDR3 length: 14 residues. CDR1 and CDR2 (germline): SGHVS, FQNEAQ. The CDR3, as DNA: TGTGCCATCCAATTAGTAACTCCCTACAATGAGCAGTTCTTC. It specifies CAIQLVTPYNEQFF.

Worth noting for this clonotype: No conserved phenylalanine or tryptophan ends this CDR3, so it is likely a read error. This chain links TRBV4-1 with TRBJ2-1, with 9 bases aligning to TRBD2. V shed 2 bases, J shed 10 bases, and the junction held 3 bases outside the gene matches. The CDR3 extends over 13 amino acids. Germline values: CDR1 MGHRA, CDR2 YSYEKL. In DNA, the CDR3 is TGCGCCAGCAGCCAACCTCTAGCGGGGGAGCAGTTCGTC. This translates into CASSQPLAGEQFV.

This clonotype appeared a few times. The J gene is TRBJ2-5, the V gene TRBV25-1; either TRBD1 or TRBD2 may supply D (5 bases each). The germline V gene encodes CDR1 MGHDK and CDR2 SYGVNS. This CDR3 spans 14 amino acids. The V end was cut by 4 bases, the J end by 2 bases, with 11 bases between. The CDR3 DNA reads TGTGCCAGCAGTGCGGGGCCTCCTCAAGAGACCCAGTACTTC. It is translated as CASSAGPPQETQYF.

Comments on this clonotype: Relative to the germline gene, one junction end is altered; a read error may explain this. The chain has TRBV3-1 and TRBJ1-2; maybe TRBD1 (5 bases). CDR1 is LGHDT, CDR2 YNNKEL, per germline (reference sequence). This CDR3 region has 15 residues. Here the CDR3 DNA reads TGTGCCAGCAGCAACCCGGGGAGACAGAACTATGACTACACCTTC. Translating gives CASSNPGRQNYDYTF.